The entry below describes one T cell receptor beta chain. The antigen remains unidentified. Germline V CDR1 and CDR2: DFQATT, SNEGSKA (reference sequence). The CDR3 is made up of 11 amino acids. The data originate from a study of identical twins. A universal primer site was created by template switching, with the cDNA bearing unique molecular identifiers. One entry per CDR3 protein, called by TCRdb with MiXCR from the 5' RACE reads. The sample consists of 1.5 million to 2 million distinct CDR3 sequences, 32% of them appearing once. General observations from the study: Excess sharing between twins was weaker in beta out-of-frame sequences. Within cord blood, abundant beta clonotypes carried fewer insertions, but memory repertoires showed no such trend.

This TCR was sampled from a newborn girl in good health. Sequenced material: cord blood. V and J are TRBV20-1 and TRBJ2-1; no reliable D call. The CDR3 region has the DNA TGCAGACACTCCGGCGCAAATGAGCAGTTCTTC. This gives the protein CRHSGANEQFF.